A selection of T cell receptor beta chains follows, all from one sample in a study of blood T cell repertoires in COVID-19. Generated by immunoSEQ multiplex PCR, the TCRdb table keeps only in-frame clones and is missing some. The top ten hold roughly 1.4% of the sample, which has approximately 430,000 clones, roughly 89% seen once. The sequencing input was peripheral blood. These TCRs come from a woman aged 25 to 39 with active or convalescent COVID-19. CDR3s include the opening cysteine and the closing phenylalanine or tryptophan. A D gene is named only where the DNA matches it firmly. Only part of the rows carry a size: once, few, many, or a class if the clone is expanded.

d_gene	len	abundance	j_gene	v_gene	CDR3aa	CDR3nt
TRBD2	16	NA	TRBJ2-5	TRBV15	CATSRSRLASPETQYF	TGTGCCACCAGCAGATCCAGACTAGCCTCTCCAGAGACCCAGTACTTC
NA	15	NA	TRBJ1-4	TRBV6-5	CASSPGNSKNEKLFF	TGTGCCAGCAGCCCCGGGAACTCAAAGAATGAAAAACTGTTTTTT
NA	13	NA	TRBJ1-3	TRBV29-1	CSVGDFGVDTIYF	TGCAGCGTTGGTGACTTTGGTGTGGACACCATATATTTT
NA	15	NA	TRBJ1-2	TRBV5-1	CASSLDSGFRNGYTF	TGCGCCAGCAGCTTGGATTCAGGTTTTAGGAATGGCTACACCTTC
TRBD2	17	once	TRBJ2-2	TRBV5-6	CASTLRGSGSSAGELFF	TGTGCCAGCACCCTACGAGGGAGCGGGAGTTCGGCCGGGGAGCTGTTTTTT
TRBD2	14	NA	TRBJ2-1	TRBV15	CATSRDRLAGVQFF	TGTGCCACCAGCAGAGATAGGCTAGCGGGGGTGCAGTTCTTC
NA	13	NA	TRBJ2-5	TRBV30	CAWSRGLAETQYF	TGTGCCTGGAGCCGAGGGTTAGCCGAGACCCAGTACTTC
TRBD2	14	NA	TRBJ2-3	TRBV2	CASSDFRGGDTQYF	TGTGCCAGCAGTGACTTCCGGGGGGGAGATACGCAGTATTTT
NA	13	NA	TRBJ2-1	TRBV5-1	CASMWGGGNEQFF	TGCGCCAGCATGTGGGGGGGCGGCAATGAGCAGTTCTTC
NA	13	NA	TRBJ2-7	TRBV23-1	CASSQSETYEQYF	TGCGCCAGCAGTCAATCGGAGACCTACGAGCAGTACTTC